The rows below give T cell receptor beta chains drawn from one sample of a study of shared clonotypes between healthy human individuals. Sequencing was performed with immunoSEQ multiplex PCR; in TCRdb, only in-frame clones are kept and a portion is missing. The table shows under 2,500,000 clones, with about 94% occurring only once. The sample comprised naive CD4+ T cells sorted from blood. These receptors originate from a man between 18 and 35 years old in good health. Each CDR3 is given with its conserved first and last residue. A D gene is named only where the DNA matches it firmly. The listing skips clone size in some rows; elsewhere it reads once, few, many or a size class.

v_gene: TRBV18
j_gene: TRBJ1-1
d_gene: TRBD1
abundance: -
CDR3nt: TGTGCCAGCTCACCAGGGGTGATTGGGACAGGTGAAGCTTTCTTT
CDR3aa: CASSPGVIGTGEAFF

v_gene: TRBV30
j_gene: TRBJ1-6
d_gene: TRBD1
abundance: once
CDR3nt: TGTGCCTGGAGTGTTGGGGGGACAGGATCCTCACCCCTCCACTTT
CDR3aa: CAWSVGGTGSSPLHF

v_gene: TRBV4-1
j_gene: TRBJ2-4
d_gene: TRBD2
abundance: once
CDR3nt: TGCGCCAGCAGCCCACTAGCGGGATTGGGCAACATTCAGTACTTC
CDR3aa: CASSPLAGLGNIQYF

v_gene: TRBV30
j_gene: TRBJ1-6
d_gene: TRBD1
abundance: few
CDR3nt: TGTGCCTGGCTAGCGACAGGGTGGAATTCACCCCTCCACTTT
CDR3aa: CAWLATGWNSPLHF

v_gene: TRBV10-3
j_gene: TRBJ1-4
d_gene: -
abundance: -
CDR3nt: TGTGCCATCAGTGAGTCGCTTTCCGTAAAACTGTTTTTT
CDR3aa: CAISESLSVKLFF

v_gene: TRBV4-1
j_gene: TRBJ1-3
d_gene: -
abundance: -
CDR3nt: TGCGCCAGCAGCCAACCAACAGACCCTGGAAACACCATATATTTT
CDR3aa: CASSQPTDPGNTIYF

v_gene: TRBV6-5
j_gene: TRBJ2-7
d_gene: -
abundance: -
CDR3nt: TGTGCCAGCAGTTACTCGACGAAAAGCTACGAGCAGTACTTC
CDR3aa: CASSYSTKSYEQYF

v_gene: TRBV9
j_gene: TRBJ2-3
d_gene: TRBD2
abundance: -
CDR3nt: TGTGCCAGCAGCACCAAGGCACTAGCGGGAAAAACGAGCACAGATACGCAGTATTTT
CDR3aa: CASSTKALAGKTSTDTQYF

v_gene: TRBV7-2
j_gene: TRBJ1-2
d_gene: -
abundance: -
CDR3nt: TGTGCCAGCACCCCGTTTGGGGAGGTCTATGGCTACACCTTC
CDR3aa: CASTPFGEVYGYTF

v_gene: TRBV6-1
j_gene: TRBJ2-7
d_gene: TRBD1
abundance: -
CDR3nt: TGTGCCAGCAGCTCACAGGGGAGCTCCTACGAGCAGTACTTC
CDR3aa: CASSSQGSSYEQYF

v_gene: TRBV5-1
j_gene: TRBJ2-5
d_gene: TRBD1
abundance: -
CDR3nt: TGCGCCAGCGCTACAGGGGGAGGCGAGACCCAGTACTTC
CDR3aa: CASATGGGETQYF

v_gene: TRBV11-2
j_gene: TRBJ2-7
d_gene: -
abundance: -
CDR3nt: TGTGCCAGCAGCTCAACTCCGGGGGCCTACGAGCAGTACTTC
CDR3aa: CASSSTPGAYEQYF

v_gene: TRBV23-1
j_gene: TRBJ2-3
d_gene: TRBD1
abundance: -
CDR3nt: TGCGCCAGCAGCCGCCGCTCTATCGACAGGGGGACCGATACGCAGTATTTT
CDR3aa: CASSRRSIDRGTDTQYF

v_gene: TRBV5-1
j_gene: TRBJ2-7
d_gene: TRBD2
abundance: -
CDR3nt: TGCGCCAGCACCAGAGATCGGGGGGACGAGCAGTACTTC
CDR3aa: CASTRDRGDEQYF

v_gene: TRBV27
j_gene: TRBJ2-5
d_gene: -
abundance: -
CDR3nt: TGTGCCAGCAGTTTTTTGAGTGGGGAGACCCAGTACTTC
CDR3aa: CASSFLSGETQYF

v_gene: TRBV5-5
j_gene: TRBJ1-5
d_gene: -
abundance: -
CDR3nt: TGTGCCAGCAGCTTGGGAGCTAACAATCAGCCCCAGCATTTT
CDR3aa: CASSLGANNQPQHF

v_gene: TRBV6-1
j_gene: TRBJ2-3
d_gene: TRBD1
abundance: -
CDR3nt: TGTGCCAGCAGTGATCCGCAGGGGGCATATAGCACAGATACGCAGTATTTT
CDR3aa: CASSDPQGAYSTDTQYF

v_gene: TRBV6-5
j_gene: TRBJ2-3
d_gene: TRBD2
abundance: -
CDR3nt: TGTGCCAGCAGCGCACTAGCGGCCAGCACAGATACGCAGTATTTT
CDR3aa: CASSALAASTDTQYF

v_gene: TRBV7-2
j_gene: TRBJ2-1
d_gene: -
abundance: -
CDR3nt: TGTGCCAGCAGCTTAGGCGGGACTCGTGGGAATGAGCAGTTCTTC
CDR3aa: CASSLGGTRGNEQFF

v_gene: TRBV7-7
j_gene: TRBJ2-5
d_gene: -
abundance: -
CDR3nt: TGTGCTAGCAGCTTAGGCATTCTGGAGGAGACCCAGTACTTC
CDR3aa: CASSLGILEETQYF

v_gene: TRBV6-1
j_gene: TRBJ2-1
d_gene: -
abundance: -
CDR3nt: TGTGCCAGCAGTGAACGCGACCGGGCCTCGTACAATGAGCAGTTCTTC
CDR3aa: CASSERDRASYNEQFF

v_gene: TRBV4-1
j_gene: TRBJ2-5
d_gene: -
abundance: -
CDR3nt: TGCGCCAGCAGCCAAGATTCCGGAACGGGGCAAGAGACCCAGTACTTC
CDR3aa: CASSQDSGTGQETQYF

v_gene: TRBV7-3
j_gene: TRBJ1-5
d_gene: -
abundance: -
CDR3nt: TGTGCCAGCAGCCCAGTGAGTAGCAATCAGCCCCAGCATTTT
CDR3aa: CASSPVSSNQPQHF

v_gene: TRBV7-6
j_gene: TRBJ2-2
d_gene: TRBD1
abundance: once
CDR3nt: TGTGCCAGCAGCTTAGGGACAGGGGGTCGGACCGGGGAGCTGTTTTTT
CDR3aa: CASSLGTGGRTGELFF